The T cell receptor (beta chain) under discussion was sequenced for a study of T cells expressing NK-cell markers. TCRdb derives one entry per CDR3 protein from the 5' RACE reads, leaving out DNA. This listing includes around 15,000 distinct CDR3 sequences. Germline V gene lookup returns CDR1 MDHEN and CDR2 SYDVKM. The CDR3 runs to 14 residues. The TCR was taken from a man aged 18-70 years in good health. Material for sequencing was blood T cells: a sorted CD56 or NKG2C T cell subset, CD4+ or CD8+ T cells, or bulk PBMC T cells (not recorded which). This chain joins TRBV28 and TRBJ2-1; with no DNA, the TCRdb D assignment of TRBD1 cannot be verified. The CDR3 region is CASASLDRVNEQFF. Full variable domain (remainder filled in from reference TRBV28 and TRBJ2-1): DVKVTQSSRYLVKRTGEKVFLECVQDMDHENMFWYRQDPGLGLRLIYFSYDVKMKEKGDIPEGYSVSREKKERFSLILESASTNQTSMYLCASASLDRVNEQFFGPGTRLTVL.